The source of this TCR beta chain is a study of cytomegalovirus exposure and HLA in healthy donors. About the research overall: Among around 400 genotyped donors, about 83% fell in the Caucasian-associated ancestry cluster.

A multiplex PCR was run with 60 Vbeta primers and 13 Jbeta primers. The repertoire was sequenced with immunoSEQ multiplex PCR; TCRdb's copy has only in-frame clones and lacks some. The table includes 110,000 or so clones, over 65% detected once. Study observations and caveats: One variant, a missense change in DCLRE1C, was linked in a later analysis to TCR beta V- and J-gene trimming. Near-uniform donor sequencing depth was presumed by presence/absence analyses.

This clone occurred once. The target antigen is unknown. A junction boundary mismatches the germline segment, possibly from a read error. CDR3 length: 14 residues. The germline V gene has CDR1 SSHAT and CDR2 FNYEAQ (reference sequence). The rearrangement joins TRBV7-7 to TRBJ1-4; 8 bases are shared with TRBD1. Material: PBMCs. This receptor was taken from a woman aged 18-35 years in good health and CMV-seronegative. The CDR3 reads CASSPRTGYEKLFF. Here the CDR3 DNA reads TGTGCTAGCAGCCCCCGGACAGGGTATGAAAAACTGTTTTTT.